The 21 T cell receptor beta chains below come from one sample, sequenced in a study of Ad26.COV2.S vaccination and SARS-CoV-2 variants. This table comes from immunoSEQ multiplex PCR, and its TCRdb copy is limited to in-frame clones, with some not included. Among roughly 450,000 clones, 75% to 95% were seen once, and the ten largest hold over 9%. Treatment of the sample: approximately 18 received Ad26.COV2.S at low or high dose, single or two shots; about 5 received placebo; per-sample allocation not given. Day 63 after the first vaccine or placebo injection was the time point for sampling. The source material was peripheral blood, sampled in a trial of Ad26.COV2.S vaccine versus placebo. The receptors stem from a person aged 18-60 years who received the Ad26.COV2.S COVID-19 vaccine or a placebo.

The J gene is TRBJ2-1, the V gene TRBV14, with 11 bases aligning to TRBD2. V lost 1 base to trimming and J lost 7 bases; unmatched junction nucleotides: 3. The CDR3 has 15 residues. Looked up from germline, CDR1 is SGHDN and CDR2 is FVKESK. CDR3 region: CASSQGLAGPNEQFF. The CDR3 DNA sequence: TGTGCCAGCAGCCAAGGACTAGCGGGACCAAATGAGCAGTTCTTC.

To note about this clone: Its ends do not fully match the called genes, so a read error is possible. This sequence joins TRBV3-1 (or the pseudogene TRBV3-2) and TRBJ1-4; D uncertain. This CDR3 comprises 13 residues. Germline-derived CDR1 and CDR2 are LGHDT and YNNKEL (reference sequence). CDR3 sequence: CASSQDSRWGHVF. The CDR3 DNA reads as TGTGCCAGCAGCCAAGATTCGCGATGGGGTCATGTTTTT.

The chain recombines TRBV19 with TRBJ1-1; weak D call: TRBD1 (6 bases). Trimming removed 3 bases from V and 0 bases from J, with 8 bases in between. This CDR3 spans 14 amino acids. Per germline, CDR1 LNHDA and CDR2 SQIVND (reference sequence). In DNA form, the CDR3 reads TGTGCCAGTAGTATGTCAGGGGTGAACACTGAAGCTTTCTTT. Encoded protein: CASSMSGVNTEAFF.

This chain connects TRBV7-2 to TRBJ1-2; D not certain. From germline, CDR1 is SGHTA and CDR2 FQGNSA. The CDR3 length is 13 residues. The germline V and J ends were trimmed by 5 bases and 4 bases, with 11 bases remaining between them. The CDR3 coding sequence is TGTGCCAGCAGCCCCTCCCCAAGCTATGGCTACACCTTC. Translated: CASSPSPSYGYTF.

This chain links TRBV19 with TRBJ2-7; no firm D call. V shed 0 bases and J shed 2 bases, with 11 bases lying between them. Germline CDR1 and CDR2: LNHDA and SQIVND (reference sequence). The CDR3 spans 15 residues. The CDR3 DNA follows: TGTGCCAGTAGTATAGATACGACCCAAACCTACGAGCAGTACTTC. Translation gives CASSIDTTQTYEQYF.

CDR3 sequence reads: CASSPQAESSYEQYF. As DNA, the CDR3 is TGTGCCAGCTCACCGCAAGCGGAGAGCTCCTACGAGCAGTACTTC. The chain combines TRBV18 with TRBJ2-7; D possibly corresponds to TRBD2 (5 bases). Trimming pared 3 bases from V and 0 bases from J, leaving 12 bases between. CDR3 length equals 15 residues. CDR1 KGHSH and CDR2 LQKENI come from the germline V gene.

On this clone itself: Other DNA sequences from this sample encode an identical CDR3 as well. J is TRBJ2-7 and V is TRBV27; D possibly corresponds to TRBD1 (6 bases). Germline CDR1 and CDR2: MNHEY and SMNVEV (reference sequence). The CDR3 has 13 residues. Between the trimmed V and J ends, which lost 2 bases and 2 bases, there was a span of 7 bases. The CDR3 bases are TGTGCCAGCAGTTTAGGACAGACCTACGAGCAGTACTTC. This translates into CASSLGQTYEQYF.

The chain couples TRBV7-2 to TRBJ1-1, with a weak D call TRBD1 (6 bases). CDR3 length: 16 residues. Germline assignment: CDR1 SGHTA and CDR2 FQGNSA. The V gene lost 4 bases and the J gene lost 0 bases, with 15 bases spanning the gap. CDR3 loop: CASSSPRTEVNTEAFF. Written as DNA, the CDR3 is TGTGCCAGCAGCTCACCCCGGACAGAAGTGAACACTGAAGCTTTCTTT.

This chain joins TRBV7-6 and TRBJ2-5, with D unclear. The CDR3 is made up of 15 amino acids. Deletions cut 1 base from V and 1 base from J, with 10 bases between. From germline, CDR1 is SGHVS and CDR2 FNYEAQ. The CDR3 region has the DNA TGTGCCAGCAGCTTAGGGTCCCGAATCCAAGAGACCCAGTACTTC. Amino acid sequence: CASSLGSRIQETQYF.

The chain has TRBV27 and TRBJ2-7; 10 nucleotides agree with TRBD2. The length of the CDR3 is 14 residues. Per the germline V gene, CDR1 is MNHEY and CDR2 is SMNVEV (reference sequence). J gave up 2 bases and V 6 bases, and 4 bases lay outside the gene matches. In DNA, the CDR3 is TGTGCCAGCAGCCGGAGCGGGAGGGCCTACGAGCAGTACTTC. It yields the protein CASSRSGRAYEQYF.

The rearrangement uses TRBV19 and TRBJ2-3; D is uncertain. Germline V gene sequence: CDR1 LNHDA, CDR2 SQIVND (reference sequence). This CDR3 is 15 amino acids long. V shed 1 base and J shed 0 bases, with 8 bases lying between them. CDR3 DNA sequence: TGTGCCAGTAGTATAGTAGGTATAAGCACAGATACGCAGTATTTT. Its protein product is CASSIVGISTDTQYF.

The gene calls are TRBV28 and TRBJ2-1; D gene ambiguous. V was cut by 8 bases and J by 6 bases, with 11 bases left in between. Germline V gene data show CDR1 as MDHEN and CDR2 as SYDVKM. The CDR3 loop spans 12 amino acids. The CDR3: CASPRLTNEQFF. In DNA, the CDR3 is TGTGCCAGCCCGCGACTGACCAATGAGCAGTTCTTC.

This chain joins TRBV10-3 and TRBJ2-7; D is possibly TRBD1 (6 bases). The CDR3 runs 17 residues. Germline-derived CDR1 and CDR2 are ENHRY and SYGVKD. V was pared by 4 bases and J by 3 bases, with 22 bases between. The DNA for the CDR3 is TGTGCCATCAGTGTTCGTGGTGGGGCAGGGGCTAGCTACGAGCAGTACTTC. Translation: CAISVRGGAGASYEQYF.

V is TRBV20-1 and J is TRBJ2-3, with 14 bases identical to TRBD2. The J segment lost 2 bases and the V segment lost 3 bases, leaving 4 bases of the junction unmatched. The germline CDR1 and CDR2 sequences are DFQATT and SNEGSKA (reference sequence). The CDR3 length is 16 residues. The CDR3 here is CSASRGLAGDTDTQYF. The CDR3 DNA is TGCAGTGCTAGTCGGGGACTAGCGGGAGACACAGATACGCAGTATTTT.

This chain connects TRBV4-3 to TRBJ2-7; D may be TRBD2 (6 bases). V lost 0 bases and J 3 bases, leaving 12 bases between the germline ends. There are 15 residues in the CDR3. Germline lookup yields CDR1 LGHNA and CDR2 YSLEER. CDR3 sequence (DNA): TGCGCCAGCAGCCAAGATCAAGTTAGCGGCTACGAGCAGTACTTC. This translates into CASSQDQVSGYEQYF.

J is TRBJ2-7 and V is TRBV19; TRBD2 matches at 7 bases. The V gene end was trimmed by 5 bases and the J gene end by 4 bases; junction bases not matched to a gene: 11. CDR3 length: 15 amino acids. Germline V gene data show CDR1 as LNHDA and CDR2 as SQIVND (reference sequence). CDR3 region: CASSGTGLVGYEQYF. The CDR3 DNA reads as TGTGCCAGTAGTGGAACCGGACTAGTGGGTTACGAGCAGTACTTC.

V is TRBV19 and J is TRBJ2-1; a weak D match, TRBD2 (6 bases). Looked up from germline, CDR1 is LNHDA and CDR2 is SQIVND (reference sequence). V was pared by 3 bases and J by 0 bases, with 18 bases between. The CDR3 is 18 amino acids. The CDR3 region has the DNA TGTGCCAGTAGTATCCCTCCTCCCACTAGCAGCTCCTACAATGAGCAGTTCTTC. Translated: CASSIPPPTSSSYNEQFF. The whole variable domain, filled in from reference TRBV19 and TRBJ2-1, reads DGGITQSPKYLFRKEGQNVTLSCEQNLNHDAMYWYRQDPGQGLRLIYYSQIVNDFQKGDIAEGYSVSREKKESFPLTVTSAQKNPTAFYLCASSIPPPTSSSYNEQFFGPGTRLTVL.

The chain carries TRBV7-9 and TRBJ1-5; 8 bases align to TRBD1. Per germline, CDR1 SEHNR and CDR2 FQNEAQ (reference sequence). V shed 6 bases, J shed 6 bases, and the junction held 7 bases outside the gene matches. The CDR3 consists of 14 residues. The CDR3 protein is CASSTDREGQPQHF. The CDR3 region has the DNA TGTGCCAGCAGTACGGACAGGGAGGGTCAGCCCCAGCATTTT.

This sequence joins TRBV11-3 and TRBJ2-1; 10 bases match TRBD2. Trimming cost V 0 bases and J 0 bases; bases outside gene matches: 8. Per germline, CDR1 SGHNT and CDR2 YENEEA. The CDR3 spans 19 residues. The CDR3 is CASSLESQREGSSYNEQFF. Here the CDR3 DNA reads TGTGCCAGCAGCTTAGAGTCCCAGCGGGAGGGAAGCTCCTACAATGAGCAGTTCTTC.

The V call is TRBV9, the J call TRBJ2-1; 11 nucleotides line up with TRBD2. The CDR3 loop spans 15 amino acids. CDR1 is SGDLS and CDR2 is YYNGEE in the germline V gene. J gave up 7 bases and V 4 bases, and 7 bases lay outside the gene matches. In DNA, the CDR3 is TGTGCCAGCAGCCTACTAGCGGGAGTGGTGAATGAGCAGTTCTTC. Translated, it gives CASSLLAGVVNEQFF.

The genes are TRBV5-6 and TRBJ1-1; D gene unclear. Germline assignment: CDR1 SGHDT and CDR2 YYEEEE. Trimming shortened V by 2 bases and J by 4 bases, and 9 bases separated the two germline ends. The CDR3 totals 13 residues. Here the CDR3 DNA reads TGTGCCAGCAGCTTACCCGGAGGCACTGAAGCTTTCTTT. Its translation is CASSLPGGTEAFF.